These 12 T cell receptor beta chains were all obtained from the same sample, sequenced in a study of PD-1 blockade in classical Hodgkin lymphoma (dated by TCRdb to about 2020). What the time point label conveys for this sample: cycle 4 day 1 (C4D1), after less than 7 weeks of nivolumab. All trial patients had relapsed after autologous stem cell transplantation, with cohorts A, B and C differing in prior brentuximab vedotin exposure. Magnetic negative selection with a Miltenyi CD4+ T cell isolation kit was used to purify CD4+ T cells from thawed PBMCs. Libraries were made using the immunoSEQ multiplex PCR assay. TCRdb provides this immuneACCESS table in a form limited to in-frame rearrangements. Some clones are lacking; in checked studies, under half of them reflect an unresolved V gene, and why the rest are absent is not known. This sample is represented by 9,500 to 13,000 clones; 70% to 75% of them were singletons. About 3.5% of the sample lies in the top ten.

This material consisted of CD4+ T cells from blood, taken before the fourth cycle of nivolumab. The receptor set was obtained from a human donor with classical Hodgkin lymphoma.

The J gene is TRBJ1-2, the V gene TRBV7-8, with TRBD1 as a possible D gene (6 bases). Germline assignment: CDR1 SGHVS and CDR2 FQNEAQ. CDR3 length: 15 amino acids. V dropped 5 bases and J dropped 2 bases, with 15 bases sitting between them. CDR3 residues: CASSRWPDRNYGYTF. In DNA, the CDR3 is TGTGCCAGCAGCCGCTGGCCCGACAGGAACTATGGCTACACCTTC.

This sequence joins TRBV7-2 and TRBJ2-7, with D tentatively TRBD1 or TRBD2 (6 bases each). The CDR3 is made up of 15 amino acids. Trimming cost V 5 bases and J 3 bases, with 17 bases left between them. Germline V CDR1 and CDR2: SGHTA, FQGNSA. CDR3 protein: CASSPRGGRNYEQYF. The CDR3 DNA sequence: TGTGCCAGCAGCCCCCGAGGGGGGCGGAACTACGAGCAGTACTTC.

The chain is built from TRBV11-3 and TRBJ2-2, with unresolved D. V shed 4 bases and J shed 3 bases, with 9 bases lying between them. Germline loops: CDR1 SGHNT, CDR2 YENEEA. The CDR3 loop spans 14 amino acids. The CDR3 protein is CASSSEWHTGELFF. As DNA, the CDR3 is TGTGCCAGCAGCTCCGAGTGGCACACCGGGGAGCTGTTTTTT.

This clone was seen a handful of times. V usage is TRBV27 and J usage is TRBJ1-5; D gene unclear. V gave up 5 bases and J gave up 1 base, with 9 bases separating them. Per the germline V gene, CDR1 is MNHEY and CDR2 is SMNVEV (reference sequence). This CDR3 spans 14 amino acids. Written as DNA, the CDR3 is TGTGCCAGCAGTGGCCGTATGAGCAATCAGCCCCAGCATTTT. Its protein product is CASSGRMSNQPQHF.

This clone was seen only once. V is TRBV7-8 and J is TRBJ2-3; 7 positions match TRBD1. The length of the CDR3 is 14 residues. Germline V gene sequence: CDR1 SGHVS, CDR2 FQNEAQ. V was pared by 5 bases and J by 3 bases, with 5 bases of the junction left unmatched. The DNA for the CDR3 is TGTGCCAGCAGCGTACAGACAGGGACAGATACGCAGTATTTT. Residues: CASSVQTGTDTQYF. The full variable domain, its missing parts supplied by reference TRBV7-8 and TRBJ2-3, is GAGVSQSPRYKVAKRGQDVALRCDPISGHVSLFWYQQALGQGPEFLTYFQNEAQLDKSGLPSDRFFAERPEGSVSTLKIQRTQQEDSAVYLCASSVQTGTDTQYFGPGTRLTVL.

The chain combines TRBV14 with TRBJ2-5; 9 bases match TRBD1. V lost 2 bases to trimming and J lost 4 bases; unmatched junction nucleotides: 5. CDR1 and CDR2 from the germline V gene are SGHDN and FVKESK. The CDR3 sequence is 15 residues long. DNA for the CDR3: TGTGCCAGCAGCCAAAGAGGACAGGGGCCAGAGACCCAGTACTTC. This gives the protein CASSQRGQGPETQYF. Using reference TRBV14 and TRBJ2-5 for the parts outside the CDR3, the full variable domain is EAGVTQFPSHSVIEKGQTVTLRCDPISGHDNLYWYRRVMGKEIKFLLHFVKESKQDESGMPNNRFLAERTGGTYSTLKVQPAELEDSGVYFCASSQRGQGPETQYFGPGTRLLVL.

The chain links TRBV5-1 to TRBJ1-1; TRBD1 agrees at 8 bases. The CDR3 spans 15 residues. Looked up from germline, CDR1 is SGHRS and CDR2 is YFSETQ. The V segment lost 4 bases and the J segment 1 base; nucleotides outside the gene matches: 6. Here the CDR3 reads CASSPPGQGNTEAFF. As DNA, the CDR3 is TGCGCCAGCAGCCCCCCTGGACAGGGGAACACTGAAGCTTTCTTT.

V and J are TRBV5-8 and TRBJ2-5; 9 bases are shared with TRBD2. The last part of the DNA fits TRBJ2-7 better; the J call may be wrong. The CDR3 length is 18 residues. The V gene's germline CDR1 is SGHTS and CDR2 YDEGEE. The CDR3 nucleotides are TGTGCCAGCAGCAAGCGCCGGACTAGCGCTCGAGGGCGTTACGAGCAGTACTTC. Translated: CASSKRRTSARGRYEQYF.

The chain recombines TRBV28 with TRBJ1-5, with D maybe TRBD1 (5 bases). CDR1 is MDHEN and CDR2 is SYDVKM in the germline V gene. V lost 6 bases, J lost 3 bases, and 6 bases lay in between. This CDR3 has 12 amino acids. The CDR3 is CASRDNNQPQHF. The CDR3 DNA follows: TGTGCCAGCAGGGACAACAATCAGCCCCAGCATTTT.

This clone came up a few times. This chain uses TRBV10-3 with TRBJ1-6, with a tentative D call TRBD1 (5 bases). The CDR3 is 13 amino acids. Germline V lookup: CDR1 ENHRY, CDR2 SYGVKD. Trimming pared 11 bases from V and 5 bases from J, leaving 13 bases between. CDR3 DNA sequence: TGTGCCGGGAGGGGCGCCGATAATTCACCCCTCCACTTT. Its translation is CAGRGADNSPLHF.

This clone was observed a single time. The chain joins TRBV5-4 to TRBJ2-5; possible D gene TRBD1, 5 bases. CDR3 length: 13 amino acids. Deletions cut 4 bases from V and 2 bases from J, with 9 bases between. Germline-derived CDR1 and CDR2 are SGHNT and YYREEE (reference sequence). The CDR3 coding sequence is TGTGCCAGCAGCCAGGGTCCTCAAGAGACCCAGTACTTC. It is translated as CASSQGPQETQYF.

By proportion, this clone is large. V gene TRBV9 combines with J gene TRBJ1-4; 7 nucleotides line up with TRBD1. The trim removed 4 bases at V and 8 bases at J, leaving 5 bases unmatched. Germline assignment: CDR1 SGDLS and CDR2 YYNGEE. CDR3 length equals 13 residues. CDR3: CASSRGTEEKLFF. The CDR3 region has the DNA TGTGCCAGCAGCCGCGGGACAGAAGAAAAACTGTTTTTT.